These 29 T cell receptor beta chains were all obtained from the same sample, sequenced in a study of OX40 agonist ivuxolimab in advanced cancers. Libraries were prepared by immunoSEQ multiplex PCR; TCRdb keeps only in-frame clonotypes and omits some of them. The sample holds 80,000 to 85,000 clones; around 84% are singletons and the top ten take over 5%. The sequences come from CD4+ or CD8+ T cells sorted from blood, collected in a trial of the OX40 agonist ivuxolimab. The receptors come from an adult with an advanced solid tumor such as melanoma, head and neck, liver or kidney cancer.

This clone was seen a single time. This rearrangement joins TRBV5-5 to TRBJ1-2; the D gene is possibly TRBD1 (5 bases). V was pared by 4 bases and J by 6 bases, with 16 bases between. CDR3 length: 14 amino acids. The germline V gene encodes CDR1 SGHKS and CDR2 YYEKEE (reference sequence). The CDR3 loop is CASSLGWDQDGYTF. The CDR3 DNA is TGTGCCAGCAGCCTGGGGTGGGACCAGGATGGCTACACCTTC.

The chain uses TRBV4-2 and TRBJ1-4; unclear D gene. V shed 1 base and J shed 10 bases, with 10 bases lying between them. Germline V gene data show CDR1 as LGHNA and CDR2 as YNFKEQ. The CDR3 consists of 13 residues. CDR3 DNA: TGTGCCAGCAGCCAAGGTCGTAAGGGAAAACTGTTTTTT. Its translation is CASSQGRKGKLFF.

The V gene is TRBV6-6, the J gene TRBJ1-6; 7 bases align to TRBD1. Germline lookup yields CDR1 MNHNY and CDR2 SVGAGI (reference sequence). The CDR3 covers 15 residues. Losses at the gene ends were 6 bases for V and 7 bases for J; bases not matched to a gene: 9. Written as DNA, the CDR3 is TGTGCCAGCAGACAAGATGACAGGGCGAATTCACCCCTCCACTTT. This codes for CASRQDDRANSPLHF.

J is TRBJ1-2 and V is TRBV28, with no clear D. Trimming pared 4 bases from V and 4 bases from J, leaving 13 bases between. The CDR3 extends over 14 amino acids. CDR1 and CDR2 from the germline V gene are MDHEN and SYDVKM. CDR3 in amino acids: CASSSLDLVYGYTF. The CDR3 DNA reads as TGTGCCAGCAGTTCCTTGGACTTGGTCTATGGCTACACCTTC.

The rearrangement joins TRBV28 to TRBJ1-2, with unresolved D. This CDR3 comprises 15 residues. Germline-derived CDR1 and CDR2 are MDHEN and SYDVKM. Trimming left V 5 bases short and J 4 bases short, with 17 bases between. The CDR3 DNA follows: TGTGCCAGCAGTAGCCCCAGCAGGCGCCTCTATGGCTACACCTTC. Its protein product is CASSSPSRRLYGYTF.

The rearrangement links TRBV4-2 to TRBJ2-1, with D perhaps matching TRBD1 (6 bases). This CDR3 comprises 15 residues. The V end was cut by 3 bases, the J end by 4 bases, with 13 bases between. Germline assignment: CDR1 LGHNA and CDR2 YNFKEQ. The CDR3 DNA follows: TGTGCCAGCAGCCAGGAACTAGGGACATACAATGAGCAGTTCTTC. It specifies CASSQELGTYNEQFF.

The sample holds one count of this clone. V usage is TRBV4-2 and J usage is TRBJ1-1; D gene ambiguous. CDR1 is LGHNA and CDR2 is YNFKEQ in the germline V gene. The CDR3 has 14 residues. V dropped 4 bases and J dropped 0 bases, with 9 bases sitting between them. In nucleotides, the CDR3 is TGTGCCAGCAGCCCAAACGGTCTGAACACTGAAGCTTTCTTT. It codes for CASSPNGLNTEAFF.

This clone turned up a few times. This chain joins TRBV5-1 and TRBJ2-5; 7 nucleotides align to TRBD1. Germline V gives CDR1 SGHRS, CDR2 YFSETQ. Trimming took 0 bases from V and 5 from J; bases not matched to a gene: 10. There are 16 residues in the CDR3. In nucleotides, the CDR3 is TGCGCCAGCAGCTTGGGTCGAGGGGGACAGTGGGAGACCCAGTACTTC. This translates into CASSLGRGGQWETQYF. Full variable domain (remainder filled in from reference TRBV5-1 and TRBJ2-5): KAGVTQTPRYLIKTRGQQVTLSCSPISGHRSVSWYQQTPGQGLQFLFEYFSETQRNKGNFPGRFSGRQFSNSRSEMNVSTLELGDSALYLCASSLGRGGQWETQYFGPGTRLLVL.

V gene TRBV27 combines with J gene TRBJ1-3; maybe TRBD1 (6 bases). This CDR3 is 15 amino acids long. V lost 4 bases to trimming and J lost 0 bases, with 10 bases between them. Germline assignment: CDR1 MNHEY and CDR2 SMNVEV (reference sequence). The CDR3 DNA follows: TGTGCCAGCAGTTCGACAGGCGCCTCTGGAAACACCATATATTTT. It encodes CASSSTGASGNTIYF.

The chain has TRBV5-4 and TRBJ2-5; 13 bases match TRBD2. The trim removed 3 bases at V and 2 bases at J, leaving 10 bases unmatched. Germline CDR1 SGHNT, CDR2 YYREEE (reference sequence). CDR3 length equals 18 residues. The CDR3 is CASSSTGGTSGAQETQYF. DNA for the CDR3: TGTGCCAGCAGCTCAACGGGGGGGACTAGCGGGGCACAAGAGACCCAGTACTTC.

V and J are TRBV11-2 and TRBJ2-4; D uncertain. The V gene's germline CDR1 is SGHAT and CDR2 FQNNGV. The germline V and J ends were trimmed by 0 bases and 7 bases, with 10 bases remaining between them. The CDR3 is 14 amino acids. The CDR3 is CASSLDRIKNIQYF. CDR3 in DNA: TGTGCCAGCAGCTTAGACCGTATTAAGAACATTCAGTACTTC.

This clone is a singleton in its sample. This chain connects TRBV14 to TRBJ2-5; D is unclear. The V end was cut by 4 bases, the J end by 2 bases, with 8 bases between. The CDR3 is made up of 13 amino acids. Germline assignment: CDR1 SGHDN and CDR2 FVKESK. The CDR3 here is CASSRLGQETQYF. The CDR3 DNA follows: TGTGCCAGCAGCCGCCTCGGGCAAGAGACCCAGTACTTC.

The genes are TRBV2 and TRBJ1-6, with D possibly being TRBD1 (6 bases). Trimming took off 6 bases at V and 9 bases at J, with 12 bases between the two ends. Germline V lookup: CDR1 SNHLY, CDR2 FYNNEI. The CDR3 totals 13 residues. The CDR3, as DNA: TGTGCCAGCAGGGACAGTCGGAGTTCACCCCTCCACTTT. Translation: CASRDSRSSPLHF.

The V call is TRBV27, the J call TRBJ1-5, with D possibly matching TRBD1 (6 bases). The CDR3 loop spans 14 amino acids. Trimming stripped 3 bases from V and 5 bases from J, with 11 bases between. CDR1 is MNHEY and CDR2 is SMNVEV in the germline V gene (reference sequence). The CDR3 nucleotides read TGTGCCAGCAGTTTGAGGGGGGCGCATCAGCCCCAGCATTTT. Residues: CASSLRGAHQPQHF.

This chain joins TRBV27 and TRBJ1-2; TRBD1 aligns across 11 bases. This CDR3 spans 14 amino acids. After removal of 7 bases from V and 4 bases from J, the junction contained 5 bases not matched to a gene. From germline, CDR1 is MNHEY and CDR2 SMNVEV (reference sequence). The CDR3 DNA reads TGTGCCAGCACCCGGACAGGGGGCCCCTATGGCTACACCTTC. Protein sequence: CASTRTGGPYGYTF.

This clone has a handful of counts. The chain recombines TRBV5-1 with TRBJ2-7, with unresolved D. Germline values: CDR1 SGHRS, CDR2 YFSETQ. V dropped 1 base and J dropped 1 base, with 12 bases sitting between them. This CDR3 is 15 amino acids long. The CDR3 DNA is TGCGCCAGCAGCTTGCCGTCTCCTGAGTCCTACGAGCAGTACGTC. Translating gives CASSLPSPESYEQYV.

The rearrangement joins TRBV27 to TRBJ2-7; a weak D match, TRBD2 (7 bases). V was cut by 5 bases and J by 2 bases, with 16 bases left in between. The length of the CDR3 is 15 residues. CDR1 is MNHEY, CDR2 SMNVEV, per germline (reference sequence). The CDR3 sequence is CASSPRGGGPYEQYF. CDR3 DNA sequence: TGTGCCAGCAGTCCACGGGGCGGGGGCCCCTACGAGCAGTACTTC.

The chain couples TRBV10-2 to TRBJ1-2, with D possibly being TRBD1 (5 bases). The germline V and J ends were trimmed by 4 bases and 2 bases, with 17 bases remaining between them. The length of the CDR3 is 16 residues. Germline CDR1 reads WSHSY; CDR2 reads SAAADI. CDR3 region: CASSVARSGTNYGYTF. The CDR3 DNA follows: TGCGCCAGCAGTGTAGCCCGCTCCGGGACGAACTATGGCTACACCTTC.

The chain employs TRBV7-9 and TRBJ2-1, with 15 bases fitting TRBD2. This CDR3 contains 17 residues. The V segment lost 4 bases and the J segment 8 bases; nucleotides outside the gene matches: 9. Germline CDR1 is SEHNR and CDR2 is FQNEAQ (reference sequence). CDR3 sequence: CASSYVPGLAGGDEQFF. The CDR3 DNA follows: TGTGCCAGCAGCTATGTCCCGGGACTAGCGGGAGGCGATGAGCAGTTCTTC.

J is TRBJ2-3 and V is TRBV5-1; D not resolved. Looked up from germline, CDR1 is SGHRS and CDR2 is YFSETQ. The CDR3 spans 15 residues. V shed 0 bases and J shed 3 bases, with 11 bases lying between them. The CDR3 bases are TGCGCCAGCAGCTTGGCCGTGGTAGCTACAGATACGCAGTATTTT. It codes for CASSLAVVATDTQYF.

This CDR3 is CASSPREGAYNEQFF. The CDR3 DNA sequence: TGTGCCAGCAGTCCCCGGGAGGGGGCCTACAATGAGCAGTTCTTC. The chain links TRBV6-6 to TRBJ2-1; 8 nucleotides align to TRBD2. Trimming cost V 5 bases and J 2 bases; bases outside gene matches: 5. Germline values: CDR1 MNHNY, CDR2 SVGAGI (reference sequence). This CDR3 has 15 residues.

V and J are TRBV5-1 and TRBJ2-4; TRBD2 agrees at 8 bases. CDR3 length equals 14 residues. CDR1 SGHRS and CDR2 YFSETQ come from the germline V gene. V trimming: 0 bases; J trimming: 11 bases; junction bases outside the gene matches: 7. CDR3: CASSLAGRGSVQYF. DNA for the CDR3: TGCGCCAGCAGCTTGGCCGGGAGGGGCTCGGTTCAGTACTTC.

The genes are TRBV27 and TRBJ1-1; D gene unclear. Germline loops: CDR1 MNHEY, CDR2 SMNVEV (reference sequence). V was clipped by 1 base and J by 4 bases, with 13 bases between them. The CDR3 has 15 residues. Written as DNA, the CDR3 is TGTGCCAGCAGTTTATTCTCTATGGGGAGCACTGAAGCTTTCTTT. Translation gives CASSLFSMGSTEAFF.

This clone was seen at least ten times. The CDR3 nucleotides are TGCGCCAGCAGCTGGGGACAGGGGTCTGGCTACACCTTC. Its protein product is CASSWGQGSGYTF. The gene calls are TRBV5-1 and TRBJ1-2, with 10 bases that match TRBD1. V lost 3 bases, J lost 7 bases, and 3 bases stayed unmatched. The CDR3 runs 13 residues. Germline V gene sequence: CDR1 SGHRS, CDR2 YFSETQ.

This chain links TRBV10-2 with TRBJ1-4; D is perhaps TRBD1 (5 bases). Looked up from germline, CDR1 is WSHSY and CDR2 is SAAADI. The CDR3 is 13 amino acids. Between the trimmed V and J ends, which lost 2 bases and 7 bases, there was a span of 8 bases. The CDR3: CASSEPGSEKLFF. The CDR3 DNA reads as TGCGCCAGCAGTGAGCCAGGGAGTGAAAAACTGTTTTTT.

The chain uses TRBV4-2 and TRBJ2-7; 10 bases are a match to TRBD2. Germline-derived CDR1 and CDR2 are LGHNA and YNFKEQ. This CDR3 has 16 residues. With 0 bases clipped from V and 7 bases from J, the junction kept 9 bases outside the gene matches. CDR3 residues: CASSQERLAGAKEQYF. CDR3 sequence (DNA): TGTGCCAGCAGCCAAGAGCGGCTAGCGGGAGCTAAGGAGCAGTACTTC.

V is TRBV28 and J is TRBJ2-7; D could derive from TRBD1 or TRBD2 (5 bases each). This CDR3 comprises 15 residues. With 5 bases removed from V and 4 bases from J, the gap between germline ends came to 18 bases. CDR1 is MDHEN and CDR2 is SYDVKM in the germline V gene. The CDR3 is CASSPGTHIGYEQYV. Here the CDR3 DNA reads TGTGCCAGCAGTCCCGGGACCCATATAGGGTACGAGCAGTACGTC.

This clone was picked up one time. The rearrangement uses TRBV27 and TRBJ2-7; D might be TRBD1 (7 bases). Germline-derived CDR1 and CDR2 are MNHEY and SMNVEV (reference sequence). Trimming took off 2 bases at V and 12 bases at J, with 20 bases between the two ends. The CDR3 length is 14 residues. CDR3 sequence (DNA): TGTGCCAGCAGTTTAAGATCGGCGTCAGGGGGGCGGTACTTC. It codes for CASSLRSASGGRYF.

In this sample, this clone turned up a few times. This chain links TRBV28 with TRBJ2-1, with TRBD1 as a possible D gene (6 bases). Germline V lookup: CDR1 MDHEN, CDR2 SYDVKM. The CDR3 runs to 15 residues. Between the trimmed V and J ends, which lost 10 bases and 4 bases, there was a span of 20 bases. The CDR3 sequence: CATHLTGTSYNEQFF. The CDR3 bases are TGTGCCACCCATCTTACCGGGACAAGTTACAATGAGCAGTTCTTC.